Listed below are T cell receptor beta chains from one sample, sequenced in a study of cytomegalovirus exposure and HLA in healthy donors. Profiled with immunoSEQ multiplex PCR; TCRdb holds only in-frame clones, not every one. The table shows 100,000 to 150,000 clones, with roughly 74% occurring only once. Sequencing used PBMCs. The receptors were sampled from a male donor in good health and CMV-seronegative. The CDR3 runs from the conserved cysteine through the conserved F or W. The D gene is left open where the match is weak. Where a row states a size, it is once, few, many or the class of an expanded clone; other rows omit it.

V	J	D	size	DNA	CDR3
TRBV7-6	TRBJ2-7	TRBD2	-	TGTGCCAGCAGCTTAGGCGGGGGCGAGCAGTACTTC	CASSLGGGEQYF
TRBV30	TRBJ1-6	TRBD1	-	TGTGCCTGGGGGACAGGACAGGGAATCTATAATTCACCCCTCCACTTT	CAWGTGQGIYNSPLHF
TRBV7-9	TRBJ1-3	-	-	TGTGCCAGCAGCCAACTTAGCGGCTCTGGAAACACCATATATTTT	CASSQLSGSGNTIYF
TRBV30	TRBJ1-6	-	-	TGTGCCTGGAGCCCTCCCTGGACAGCAAATTCACCCCTCCACTTT	CAWSPPWTANSPLHF
TRBV6-1	TRBJ1-2	-	-	TGTGCCAGCAGTGAAGCCCGGGGGTGGTCTAGGGGCTACACCTTC	CASSEARGWSRGYTF
TRBV29-1	TRBJ2-1	TRBD2	-	TGCAGCACAATAGCGGGAGGGACCTACAATGAGCAGTTCTTC	CSTIAGGTYNEQFF
TRBV7-9	TRBJ2-1	TRBD2	-	TGTGCCAGCAGCACGGGACTAGCGGGGAAGCAGTTCTTC	CASSTGLAGKQFF
TRBV27	TRBJ2-1	-	-	TGTGCCAGCAGTTTAAGCGGCAGCTCCTACAATGAGCAGTTCTTC	CASSLSGSSYNEQFF
TRBV5-6	TRBJ2-5	-	-	TGTGCCAGCAGCTTGAGGCTAGCGGAGGGGGTATGGTACGGTGAGACCCAGTACTTC	CASSLRLAEGVWYGETQYF
TRBV4-1	TRBJ2-7	TRBD1	-	TGCGCCAGCAGCCCTTCTCGGGACAGACCTTACGAGCAGTACTTC	CASSPSRDRPYEQYF
TRBV6-1	TRBJ2-7	TRBD1	-	TGTGCCAGCAGCGCGCTGACAGGGAACGAGCAGTACTTC	CASSALTGNEQYF
TRBV6-5	TRBJ2-3	-	-	TGTGCCAGCAGTTACTCGGTCCAGGGGTCGGATACGCAGTATTTT	CASSYSVQGSDTQYF
TRBV7-2	TRBJ2-7	TRBD1	-	TGTGCCAGCAGCTTCGGGGACAGGGCCCTTGACGAGCAGTACTTC	CASSFGDRALDEQYF
TRBV7-2	TRBJ2-3	TRBD2	-	TGTGCCAGCAGCCCGAAAGCGGGGGCCTTCACAGATACGCAGTATTTT	CASSPKAGAFTDTQYF
TRBV28	TRBJ2-5	-	once	TGTGCCAGCAGTTTACGCCGTGAGGGCATCCAGTACTTC	CASSLRREGIQYF
TRBV7-9	TRBJ1-2	-	few	TGTTCCACCCCAGACAGCAATGGCTACACCTTC	CSTPDSNGYTF
TRBV5-6	TRBJ2-3	TRBD2	few	TGTGCCAGCAGCCTGACCGGACTAGCTCTCACAGATACGCAGTATTTT	CASSLTGLALTDTQYF
TRBV29-1	TRBJ2-1	TRBD2	once	TGCAGCGTCGAGGGAGGGGAGATCAATGAGCAGTTCTTC	CSVEGGEINEQFF
TRBV19	TRBJ2-2	-	-	TGTGCCAGTAGTGAACCCAGGGGCGCCCGTTCGGGCACCGGGGAGCTGTTTTTT	CASSEPRGARSGTGELFF
TRBV5-1	TRBJ2-2	TRBD2	-	TGCGCCAGCAGCCTGGGACTACTTACCGGGGAGCTGTTTTTT	CASSLGLLTGELFF
TRBV11-2	TRBJ2-7	TRBD1	-	TGTGCCAGCAGCCCTGGGACAGGGGGCTACGAGCAGTACTTC	CASSPGTGGYEQYF
TRBV28	TRBJ2-7	-	-	TGTGCCAGCAGTTTATTTCCTAGTACAGGGAACTACGAGCAGTACTTC	CASSLFPSTGNYEQYF
TRBV28	TRBJ2-7	-	few	TGTGCCAGCAGTTTGGGCGGGGTAGGTTACGAGCAGTACTTC	CASSLGGVGYEQYF
TRBV30	TRBJ2-2	-	-	TGTGCCTGGAGGGCAGGGGCTTTGGCCGGGGAGCTGTTTTTT	CAWRAGALAGELFF
TRBV10-3	TRBJ2-3	-	-	TGTGCCTCCCGTACAGCGGGCACAGATACGCAGTATTTT	CASRTAGTDTQYF
TRBV9	TRBJ2-3	TRBD2	-	TGTGCCAGCAGTACCGGGACTAGCGGGACTAGCACAGATACGCAGTATTTT	CASSTGTSGTSTDTQYF
TRBV28	TRBJ2-7	TRBD2	-	TGTGCCAGCAGGACCCCAGCGGGGGCCGTAGACGAGCAGTACTTC	CASRTPAGAVDEQYF
TRBV15	TRBJ2-7	-	few	TGTGCCACCGGATACCGCGACAGCTACGAGCAGTACTTC	CATGYRDSYEQYF
TRBV7-2	TRBJ2-1	-	once	TGTGCCAGCAGACAGAGATCTAGCTATGAGCAGTTCTTC	CASRQRSSYEQFF
TRBV28	TRBJ2-7	-	once	TGTGCCAGGACTGCGGGGCCGGGCCCCTCGGGGTACGAGCAGTACTTC	CARTAGPGPSGYEQYF
TRBV6-6	TRBJ2-7	-	-	TGTGCCAGCAGTTACTCCGAACAGGTGGGGTCCTACGAGCAGTACTTC	CASSYSEQVGSYEQYF
TRBV5-3	TRBJ1-2	TRBD1	-	TGTGCCAGAAGCCCAACCGGGACAGCACTCCTAGACTATGGCTACACCTTC	CARSPTGTALLDYGYTF
TRBV15	TRBJ2-1	TRBD1	-	TGTGCCACCAGCAGGAGACAGGGGGCGCGAGGAGGGGATGAGCAGTTCTTC	CATSRRQGARGGDEQFF
TRBV28	TRBJ1-1	TRBD1	-	TGTGCCAGCAGTTCCGGGACAGGGATACCTTTGGTGAACACTGAAGCTTTCTTT	CASSSGTGIPLVNTEAFF
TRBV19	TRBJ2-7	TRBD1	few	TGTGCCAGTAGGGACAGGGCCTCCTACGAGCAGTACTTC	CASRDRASYEQYF
TRBV4-3	TRBJ1-1	-	-	TGCGCCAGCAGCCAAGAGTTTTCAAACACTGAAGCTTTCTTT	CASSQEFSNTEAFF
TRBV11-3	TRBJ2-5	-	-	TGTGCCAGCAGCTCACACGACTCGGATAAAGAGACCCAGTACTTC	CASSSHDSDKETQYF
TRBV6-5	TRBJ1-5	-	-	TGTGCCAGCAGCACGGGAGCGAAGCCCCAGCATTTT	CASSTGAKPQHF
TRBV7-3	TRBJ2-3	TRBD2	-	TGTGCCAGCAGCCTCGGGACTAGCGGGGGTGATACGCAGTATTTT	CASSLGTSGGDTQYF
TRBV10-3	TRBJ2-5	-	-	TGTGCCATCAGTGAGCCGAACGGGGTCTCAGAGACCCAGTACTTC	CAISEPNGVSETQYF
TRBV6-4	TRBJ2-3	TRBD2	-	TGTGCCAGCAGTGACTCGAATTGGTTGGGCGGGGGGGGAGATACGCAGTATTTT	CASSDSNWLGGGGDTQYF
TRBV5-1	TRBJ2-3	TRBD1	few	TGCGCCAGCAGCCGGACAGGGGCCGGGGATACGCAGTATTTT	CASSRTGAGDTQYF
TRBV14	TRBJ2-7	TRBD1	once	TGTGCCAGCAGCTCCCGACAGGGGCACGAGCAGTACTTC	CASSSRQGHEQYF
TRBV19	TRBJ1-5	-	-	TGTGCCAGTAGCCTACCGTGGCAGCCCCAGCATTTT	CASSLPWQPQHF
TRBV28	TRBJ2-5	TRBD1	-	TGTGCCAGCAGTCCTCCGGGACAGAGTTACCAAGAGACCCAGTACTTC	CASSPPGQSYQETQYF
TRBV28	TRBJ1-2	-	-	TGTGCCAGCAGCCCCCTGGGCGTGAGCTATGGCTACACCTTC	CASSPLGVSYGYTF
TRBV28	TRBJ1-5	-	-	TGTGCCAGCAGCTCAGACCGGGTACAGCCCCAGCATTTT	CASSSDRVQPQHF
TRBV6-1	TRBJ1-6	-	-	TGTGCCAGCAAGGGGATTACAGGGAAAGGATCACCCCTCCACTTT	CASKGITGKGSPLHF
TRBV4-2	TRBJ2-2	TRBD2	-	TGTGCCAGCAGCCAAGATCTAGCGGGGGGCCGGAACACCGGGGAGCTGTTTTTT	CASSQDLAGGRNTGELFF
TRBV28	TRBJ1-3	TRBD1	-	TGTGCCAGCAGCCAGACAGGGTCCCGAAACACCATATATTTT	CASSQTGSRNTIYF
TRBV7-9	TRBJ2-2	-	few	TGTGCCAGCAGTTTGGACAAGAACACCGGGGAGCTGTTTTTT	CASSLDKNTGELFF
TRBV19	TRBJ1-2	-	-	TGTGCCAGTAGTGCTTTGACGGCCAGGGGCAACTATGGCTACACCTTC	CASSALTARGNYGYTF
TRBV7-8	TRBJ2-5	TRBD2	once	TGTGCCAGCAGCCCGGGACTAGCGGGAGTTGGCGGGACCCAGTACTTC	CASSPGLAGVGGTQYF
TRBV2	TRBJ2-7	TRBD1	-	TGTGCCAGCAGTGAACTCAGGGGGACGGGGTACTACGAGCAGTACTTC	CASSELRGTGYYEQYF
TRBV19	TRBJ2-6	-	few	TGTGCCAGTACGCGAGGGTTCAGCTCTGGGGCCAACGTCCTGACTTTC	CASTRGFSSGANVLTF
TRBV28	TRBJ1-5	TRBD1	-	TGTGCCAGCAGTGGACAGGTGGGTCAGCCCCAGCATTTT	CASSGQVGQPQHF
TRBV6-5	TRBJ2-2	-	-	TGTGCCAGCAGTTACTCGAGGAGGGTGAGCACCGGGGAGCTGTTTTTT	CASSYSRRVSTGELFF
TRBV5-6	TRBJ1-6	TRBD1	-	TGTGCCAGCAGCTTACCTACAGGGGGCGAGTCACCCCTCCACTTT	CASSLPTGGESPLHF
TRBV30	TRBJ2-3	TRBD2	-	TGTGCCTGGAGTAGACTAGCGGGGGGCACTAGCACAGATACGCAGTATTTT	CAWSRLAGGTSTDTQYF
TRBV5-1	TRBJ2-5	TRBD2	-	TGCGCCAGCAGCTTGGGCCACGGGGGGGGTATGGAGACCCAGTACTTC	CASSLGHGGGMETQYF